This passage covers 5 T cell receptor beta chains from one sample sequenced in a study of cytomegalovirus exposure and HLA in healthy donors. Only in-frame clones appear in the TCRdb table, and some are missing; sequencing was by immunoSEQ multiplex PCR. In the table there are over 200,000 clones, just over 85% of which are singletons. Sequencing was performed on PBMCs. These TCRs come from a woman under 30 in good health and CMV-seronegative.

The V call is TRBV18, the J call TRBJ2-6; TRBD1 matches 8 bases. Germline V gives CDR1 KGHSH, CDR2 LQKENI. Germline trimming cut 5 bases from V and 0 bases from J; bases unmatched to any gene: 6. The CDR3 length is 17 residues. The DNA of the CDR3 is TGTGCCAGCTCATTCACAGGGGGAGCCTCTGGGGCCAACGTCCTGACTTTC. Protein product: CASSFTGGASGANVLTF. Full variable domain (outside the CDR3, taken from reference TRBV18 and TRBJ2-6): NAGVMQNPRHLVRRRGQEARLRCSPMKGHSHVYWYRQLPEEGLKFMVYLQKENIIDESGMPKERFSAEFPKEGPSILRIQQVVRGDSAAYFCASSFTGGASGANVLTFGAGSRLTVL.

This clone has only one observation. The genes are TRBV5-4 and TRBJ1-1, with D perhaps matching TRBD1 (6 bases). V gave up 0 bases and J gave up 1 base, with 10 bases separating them. This CDR3 has 15 residues. Germline CDR1 reads SGHNT; CDR2 reads YYREEE (reference sequence). The CDR3 loop is CASSLVGHPNTEAFF. The CDR3 DNA follows: TGTGCCAGCAGCTTGGTGGGACACCCGAACACTGAAGCTTTCTTT.

This clone showed up just once. The chain recombines TRBV18 with TRBJ2-5, with 7 nucleotides matching TRBD2. J was trimmed by 5 bases and V by 3 bases; bases with no gene match: 3. Per the germline V gene, CDR1 is KGHSH and CDR2 is LQKENI. This CDR3 comprises 13 residues. The chain's CDR3 is CASSPAGVETQYF. The CDR3 DNA reads TGTGCCAGCTCACCCGCGGGAGTGGAGACCCAGTACTTC. The full variable domain, completed using reference TRBV18 and TRBJ2-5, is NAGVMQNPRHLVRRRGQEARLRCSPMKGHSHVYWYRQLPEEGLKFMVYLQKENIIDESGMPKERFSAEFPKEGPSILRIQQVVRGDSAAYFCASSPAGVETQYFGPGTRLLVL.

CDR3: CASSDIQGTRTYEQYF. DNA of the CDR3: TGCGCCAGCAGTGATATACAGGGGACTAGAACCTACGAGCAGTACTTC. The rearrangement links TRBV10-2 to TRBJ2-7, with TRBD2 as a possible D gene (8 bases). The CDR3 covers 16 residues. Per germline, CDR1 WSHSY and CDR2 SAAADI. The ends were cut back, 3 bases at V and 2 bases at J, with 17 bases in the middle.

V is TRBV11-2 and J is TRBJ2-5; the match to TRBD1 covers 7 bases. The CDR3 spans 14 residues. Per germline, CDR1 SGHAT and CDR2 FQNNGV. V was pared by 4 bases and J by 4 bases, with 6 bases of the junction left unmatched. CDR3 DNA sequence: TGTGCCAGCAGCTCCAGGACAGGCCTAGAGACCCAGTACTTC. Translation: CASSSRTGLETQYF.